This T cell receptor (beta chain) was sequenced during a study of CD8+CD57+ T cells in acquired aplastic anemia. Study-level findings and limits: Patients shared approximately 30 CD8+ CDR3 sequences with controls.

The study profiled TCR beta VDJ and CDR3 using genomic DNA as template. A single record per CDR3 protein comes from TCRdb applying MiXCR to the reads. This table holds about 110,000 distinct CDR3 sequences, about half found once. Note on this clonotype: The target antigen is unknown.

The CDR3 is made up of 11 amino acids. Germline assignment: CDR1 SNHLY and CDR2 FYNNEI. Trimming pared 9 bases from V and 7 bases from J, leaving 12 bases between. The J gene is TRBJ2-5, the V gene TRBV2; D might be TRBD1 or TRBD2, each matching 5 bases. Sequenced input: sorted CD4+, CD8+, or CD8+CD57+ T cells (not recorded which) from PBMCs. This clonotype was sampled from a human donor in good health, serving as a control. In DNA form, the CDR3 reads TGTGCCAGACTAGAAAGGGGGACCCAGTACTTC. Protein product: CARLERGTQYF.